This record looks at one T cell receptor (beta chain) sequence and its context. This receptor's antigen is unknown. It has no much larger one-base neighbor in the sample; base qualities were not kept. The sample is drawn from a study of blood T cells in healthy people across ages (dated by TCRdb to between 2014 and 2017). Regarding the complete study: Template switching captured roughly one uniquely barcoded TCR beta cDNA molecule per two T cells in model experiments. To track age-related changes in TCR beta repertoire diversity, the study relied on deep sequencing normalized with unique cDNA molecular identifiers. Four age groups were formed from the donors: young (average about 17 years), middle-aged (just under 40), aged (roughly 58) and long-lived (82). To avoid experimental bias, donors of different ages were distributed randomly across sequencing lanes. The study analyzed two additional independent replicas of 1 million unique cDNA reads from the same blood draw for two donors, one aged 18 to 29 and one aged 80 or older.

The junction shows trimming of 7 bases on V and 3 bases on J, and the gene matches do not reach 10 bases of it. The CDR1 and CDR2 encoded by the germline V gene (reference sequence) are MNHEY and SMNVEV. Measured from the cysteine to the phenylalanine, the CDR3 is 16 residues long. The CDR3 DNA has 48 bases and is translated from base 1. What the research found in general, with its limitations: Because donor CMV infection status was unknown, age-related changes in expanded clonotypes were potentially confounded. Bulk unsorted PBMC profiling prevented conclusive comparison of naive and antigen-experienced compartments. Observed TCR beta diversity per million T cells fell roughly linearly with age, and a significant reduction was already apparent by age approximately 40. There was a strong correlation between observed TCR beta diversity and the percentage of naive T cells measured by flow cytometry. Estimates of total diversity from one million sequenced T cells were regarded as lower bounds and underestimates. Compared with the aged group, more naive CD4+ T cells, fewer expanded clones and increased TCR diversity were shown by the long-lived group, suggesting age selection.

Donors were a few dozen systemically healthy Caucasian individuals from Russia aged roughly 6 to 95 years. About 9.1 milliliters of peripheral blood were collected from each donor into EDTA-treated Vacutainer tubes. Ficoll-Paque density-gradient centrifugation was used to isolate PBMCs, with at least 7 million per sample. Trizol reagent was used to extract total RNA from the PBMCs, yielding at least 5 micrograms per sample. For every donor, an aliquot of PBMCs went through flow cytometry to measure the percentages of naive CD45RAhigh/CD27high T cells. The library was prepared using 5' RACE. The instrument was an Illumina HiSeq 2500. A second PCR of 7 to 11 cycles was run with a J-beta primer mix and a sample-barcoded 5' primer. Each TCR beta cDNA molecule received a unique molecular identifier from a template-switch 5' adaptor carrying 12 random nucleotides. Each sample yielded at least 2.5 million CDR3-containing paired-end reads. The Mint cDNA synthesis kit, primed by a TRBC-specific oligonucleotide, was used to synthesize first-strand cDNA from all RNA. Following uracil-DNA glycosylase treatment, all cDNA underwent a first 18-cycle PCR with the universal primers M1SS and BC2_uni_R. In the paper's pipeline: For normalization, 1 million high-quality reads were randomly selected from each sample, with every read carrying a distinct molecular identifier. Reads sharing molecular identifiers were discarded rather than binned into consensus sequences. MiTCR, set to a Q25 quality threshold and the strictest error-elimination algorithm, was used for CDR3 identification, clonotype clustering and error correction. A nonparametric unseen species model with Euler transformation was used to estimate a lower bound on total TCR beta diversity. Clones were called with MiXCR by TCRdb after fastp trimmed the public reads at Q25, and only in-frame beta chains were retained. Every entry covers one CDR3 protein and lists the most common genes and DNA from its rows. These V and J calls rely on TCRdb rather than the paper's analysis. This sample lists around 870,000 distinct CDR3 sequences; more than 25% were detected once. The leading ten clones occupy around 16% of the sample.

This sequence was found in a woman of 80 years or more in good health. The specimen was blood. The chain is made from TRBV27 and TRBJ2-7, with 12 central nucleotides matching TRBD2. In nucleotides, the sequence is TGTGCCAGCAATCCGCCGGGACTAGCGGGTTACTACGAGCAGTACTTC. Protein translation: CASNPPGLAGYYEQYF.